The 8 T cell receptor beta chains below were found in one sample sequenced in a study of shared clonotypes between healthy human individuals. Libraries were prepared by immunoSEQ multiplex PCR; TCRdb keeps only in-frame clonotypes and omits some of them. The table has some 2,000,000 clones, roughly 95% seen once. Sequencing was done on a sample of naive CD4+ T cells sorted from blood. The subset here: CD45RA+ positively selected. The receptors here all came from a man younger than 35 in good health.

DNA for the CDR3: TGTGCCACCGGGGTGCAGGGGGAGGAGTTCTTC. The encoded protein is CATGVQGEEFF. This sequence joins TRBV27 and TRBJ2-1, with TRBD1 as a possible D gene (7 bases). V lost 10 bases, J lost 14 bases, and 18 bases lay in between. CDR3 length equals 11 residues. Germline CDR1 reads MNHEY; CDR2 reads SMNVEV (reference sequence).

The rearrangement links TRBV30 to TRBJ2-5, with a tentative D call TRBD1 (5 bases). V dropped 3 bases and J dropped 5 bases, with 19 bases sitting between them. The CDR3 is 15 amino acids. CDR1 GTSNPN and CDR2 SVGIG come from the germline V gene (reference sequence). The CDR3 region is CAWRVGLNPGETQYF. The CDR3 DNA is TGTGCCTGGAGAGTGGGGCTTAATCCTGGGGAGACCCAGTACTTC.

This sequence joins TRBV28 and TRBJ1-6; D is possibly TRBD1 (5 bases). Germline V gene data show CDR1 as MDHEN and CDR2 as SYDVKM. V was shortened by 9 bases and J by 0 bases, with 15 bases between the two germline ends. CDR3 length: 16 amino acids. The CDR3: CASVGVRSSYNSPLHF. CDR3 DNA sequence: TGTGCCAGTGTGGGGGTACGGAGCTCCTATAATTCACCCCTCCACTTT.

The chain combines TRBV6-4 with TRBJ2-5, with D tentatively TRBD2 (6 bases). Germline CDR1 and CDR2: MRHNA and SNTAGT. The germline V and J ends were trimmed by 10 bases and 4 bases, with 16 bases remaining between them. The CDR3 runs to 13 residues. Here the CDR3 DNA reads TGTGCCACCAAAAGACGGGGAGGAGAGACCCAGTACTTC. It encodes CATKRRGGETQYF.

As for this clone: Other DNA sequences in this sample translate to the same CDR3. V gene TRBV29-1 combines with J gene TRBJ1-2; 9 bases are a match to TRBD1. V lost 5 bases and J lost 3; bases outside the gene matches: 1. This CDR3 is 12 amino acids long. Germline V lookup: CDR1 SQVTM, CDR2 ANQGSEA. In nucleotides, the CDR3 is TGCAGCGTTACAGGGGGCGACTATGGCTACACCTTC. This gives the protein CSVTGGDYGYTF.

The V gene is TRBV2, the J gene TRBJ1-6, with 12 bases identical to TRBD1. The J segment lost 8 bases and the V segment lost 8 bases, leaving 4 bases of the junction unmatched. CDR3 length equals 14 residues. Germline CDR1 and CDR2: SNHLY and FYNNEI. This chain's CDR3 is CASGGQGADSPLHF. CDR3 in DNA: TGTGCCAGCGGGGGACAGGGGGCTGATTCACCCCTCCACTTT. Full variable domain (missing parts from reference TRBV2 and TRBJ1-6): EPEVTQTPSHQVTQMGQEVILRCVPISNHLYFYWYRQILGQKVEFLVSFYNNEISEKSEIFDDQFSVERPDGSNFTLKIRSTKLEDSAMYFCASGGQGADSPLHFGNGTRLTVT.

The chain has TRBV18 and TRBJ2-7; maybe TRBD1 (6 bases). CDR1 is KGHSH and CDR2 is LQKENI in the germline V gene. The CDR3 loop spans 14 amino acids. The V end lost 4 bases, the J end lost 1 base, and 11 bases lay between the germline ends. This CDR3 reads CASSQVQGSYEQYF. The CDR3 DNA follows: TGTGCCAGCTCACAGGTCCAGGGGTCCTACGAGCAGTACTTC.

For this clone: Distinct nucleotide sequences in the sample also encode this CDR3. The chain has TRBV6-6 and TRBJ2-3; D is ambiguous. The germline CDR1 and CDR2 sequences are MNHNY and SVGAGI (reference sequence). The CDR3 covers 12 residues. Trimming pared 6 bases from V and 1 base from J, leaving 5 bases between. CDR3 DNA sequence: TGTGCCAGCAGCCGGGGCACAGATACGCAGTATTTT. Translating gives CASSRGTDTQYF.